This entry features one T cell receptor beta chain sequence. What it binds is not known. The sample is drawn from a study of cytomegalovirus exposure and HLA in healthy donors. As for the study in general: The 95 to 150 validation repertoires were produced on the same platform as the approximately 670 repertoires of the first cohort. This was reported in a later analysis.

General study findings and limits: CMV antigen specificity of three CMV-associated chains was confirmed in vitro. High sensitivity and specificity were reportedly achieved when the classifier diagnosed cytomegalovirus status.

Sequencing used immunoSEQ multiplex PCR; TCRdb keeps in-frame clones, though not all of them. The table lists about 50,000 clones, just over 90% of them singletons, with around 1.7% in the top ten. CDR1 LNHDA and CDR2 SQIVND come from the germline V gene (reference sequence). The CDR3 covers 15 residues. The V gene end was trimmed by 6 bases and the J gene end by 7 bases; junction bases not matched to a gene: 12. This TCR derives from a woman in her late teens or twenties in good health and CMV-seropositive. Sample: PBMCs. The chain couples TRBV19 to TRBJ2-3, with 8 positions matching TRBD1. The CDR3 bases are TGTGCCAGTAGCCCAGGGGGCGGACTCAAATATACGCAGTATTTT. Translation gives CASSPGGGLKYTQYF.